Listed below are T cell receptor beta chains from one sample, sequenced in a study of shared clonotypes between healthy human individuals. Measured with immunoSEQ multiplex PCR; TCRdb has only the in-frame clones, and not every one. The data hold millions of clones, with around 93% observed a single time. The specimen was naive CD8+ T cells from PBMCs. These receptor sequences come from a man in his late teens or twenties in good health. Some clones in this sample may be carry-over from other donors' samples. CDR3s include the opening cysteine and the closing phenylalanine or tryptophan. D genes are given only for firm matches. Some rows mark clone size as missing; the rest say once, few, many or name a class of expanded clone.

J	D	size	V	DNA	CDR3
TRBJ2-1	.	.	TRBV6-5	TGTGCCAGCAGTTACATCCAGGGGGAGCAGTTCTTC	CASSYIQGEQFF
TRBJ1-1	.	.	TRBV9	TGTGCCAGCAGCCCCGGGGGGGGGCGGAACACTGAAGCTTTCTTT	CASSPGGGRNTEAFF
TRBJ2-1	TRBD2	.	TRBV28	TGTGCCAGCAGAGCATTTTCGACTAGCCTAGCACCCCTCAATGAGCAGTTCTTC	CASRAFSTSLAPLNEQFF
TRBJ2-2	TRBD2	.	TRBV7-8	TGTGCCAGCAGCCTCTGGGGGGGAGCGAACACCGGGGAGCTGTTTTTT	CASSLWGGANTGELFF
TRBJ2-7	.	.	TRBV19	TGTGCCAGTAGTATTTTAGGGGCTCCCCTCTACGAGCAGTACTTC	CASSILGAPLYEQYF
TRBJ2-6	.	.	TRBV28	TGTGCCAGCAGTTTGGAAGGGTCTGGGGCCAACGTCCTGACTTTC	CASSLEGSGANVLTF
TRBJ1-4	.	.	TRBV28	TGTGCCAGCAGTTTTAGCCGGGGTTGGGATGAAAAACTGTTTTTT	CASSFSRGWDEKLFF
TRBJ2-7	TRBD1	.	TRBV29-1	TGCAGCGTCGCAGGGGGCAACTACTACGAGCAGTACTTC	CSVAGGNYYEQYF
TRBJ2-7	TRBD2	.	TRBV27	TGTGCCAGCAGTTTGCGCCGACTAGCGGTCTACGAGCAGTACTTC	CASSLRRLAVYEQYF
TRBJ2-3	.	once	TRBV7-8	TGTGCCAGCAGCTTATTAGCAGCAGATACGCAGTATTTT	CASSLLAADTQYF
TRBJ2-7	.	.	TRBV11-2	TGTGCCAGCAGCTTAGTTCGGGGGAGCCACGAGCAGTACTTC	CASSLVRGSHEQYF
TRBJ2-1	TRBD1	.	TRBV7-9	TGTGCCGGACAGGGGGCATTTTCCTACAATGAGCAGTTCTTC	CAGQGAFSYNEQFF
TRBJ2-2	.	.	TRBV28	TGTGCCAGCATCTCCCGGGAGTACACCGGGGAGCTGTTTTTT	CASISREYTGELFF
TRBJ2-5	.	.	TRBV2	TGTGCCAGCAGTGAACCGGGAGTTAGGAAGACCCAGTACTTC	CASSEPGVRKTQYF
TRBJ2-7	.	.	TRBV7-2	TGTGCCAGCAGCCGGTCTCCTCGTTACGAGCAGTACTTC	CASSRSPRYEQYF
TRBJ2-6	.	.	TRBV7-2	TGTGCCAGCAGCTTAGACAGTTCTGGGGCCAACGTCCTGACTTTC	CASSLDSSGANVLTF
TRBJ1-1	.	once	TRBV6-5	TGTGCCAGCAGTTACACAGGGAGGTTGGGCACTGAAGCTTTCTTT	CASSYTGRLGTEAFF
TRBJ2-1	.	.	TRBV5-1	TGCGCCAGCAGCCCAGACAGAAGCTCCTACAATGAGCAGTTCTTC	CASSPDRSSYNEQFF
TRBJ1-2	.	.	TRBV6-6	TGTGCCAGCAGTTACCTCTCGGGGGCCTCTAACTATGGCTACACCTTC	CASSYLSGASNYGYTF
TRBJ1-3	.	once	TRBV4-2	TGTGCCAGCAGCCAAGACGGCAGGAGCTCTGGAAACACCATATATTTT	CASSQDGRSSGNTIYF
TRBJ1-1	.	.	TRBV7-9	TGTGCCAGCAGCTTAGTTGGGCGCGGGGACACTGAAGCTTTCTTT	CASSLVGRGDTEAFF
TRBJ2-1	TRBD2	.	TRBV5-1	TGCGCCAGCAGCTTGGGCCTAGCGGGACGGTTGGGTGAGCAGTTCTTC	CASSLGLAGRLGEQFF
TRBJ2-7	.	.	TRBV5-8	TGTGCCAGCAGCTTGGGCCGAGACTACGAGCAGTACTTC	CASSLGRDYEQYF
TRBJ1-1	.	.	TRBV5-1	TGCGCCAGCAGCGCCAGGGACGGGACTGAAGCTTTCTTT	CASSARDGTEAFF
TRBJ1-1	.	.	TRBV7-9	TGTGCCAGCGGACCGGGAGGTGAAGCTTTCTTT	CASGPGGEAFF
TRBJ1-2	.	.	TRBV5-1	TGCGCCAGCAGCTTGAAGGGGGGACCCTTCTATGGCTACACCTTC	CASSLKGGPFYGYTF
TRBJ2-7	TRBD1	.	TRBV29-1	TGCAGCGTTGAAGTATCCGGGACAGAGAACTACGAGCAGTACTTC	CSVEVSGTENYEQYF
TRBJ1-3	TRBD1	.	TRBV27	TGTGCCAGCAGTCAAGACAGGGGGCTCGGAAACACCATATATTTT	CASSQDRGLGNTIYF
TRBJ1-2	.	.	TRBV29-1	TGCAGCGCCGAGTCCAGAGAATTCTATGGCTACACCTTC	CSAESREFYGYTF
TRBJ2-3	.	.	TRBV6-6	TGTGCCAGCAGTTACTCTGTTAATCCGTCTCGGGATACGCAGTATTTT	CASSYSVNPSRDTQYF
TRBJ2-1	.	once	TRBV30	TGTGCCGCTTCGACACTCAGACCCTACAATGAGCAGTTCTTC	CAASTLRPYNEQFF
TRBJ2-1	.	.	TRBV9	TGTGCCAGCAGCATTCTTTCAGGGAACGAGCAGTTCTTC	CASSILSGNEQFF
TRBJ2-5	TRBD1	.	TRBV28	TGTGCTGGCCGGACAGGGCCTTCCGAGACCCAGTACTTC	CAGRTGPSETQYF
TRBJ2-6	.	.	TRBV15	TGTGCCACCAGCAGAGCCCCCTCCGGGGCCAACGTCCTGACTTTC	CATSRAPSGANVLTF
TRBJ1-4	.	.	TRBV29-1	TGCAGCGTTGACCGAAAAGGGGCTTATGCGGCAACTAATGAAAAACTGTTTTTT	CSVDRKGAYAATNEKLFF
TRBJ2-1	TRBD1	.	TRBV10-1	TGCGCCAGCAGTGAAAGGGACAGTTCCAATGAGCAGTTCTTC	CASSERDSSNEQFF
TRBJ2-7	TRBD1	few	TRBV18	TGTGCCAGCTCATTTTTTCCCAGGGACAGAATTTACGAGCAGTACTTC	CASSFFPRDRIYEQYF
TRBJ1-5	.	.	TRBV28	TGTGCCAGCAGTTCCAGCTACCGGGTCAGCAATCAGCCCCAGCATTTT	CASSSSYRVSNQPQHF
TRBJ2-3	.	.	TRBV6-6	TGTGCCAGCACCTTGGCCCCCACAGATACGCAGTATTTT	CASTLAPTDTQYF
TRBJ1-5	.	few	TRBV7-9	TGTGCCAGCAGCTTAGGAGGGGTGAATCAGCCCCAGCATTTT	CASSLGGVNQPQHF
TRBJ2-7	.	once	TRBV29-1	TGCAGCGTCGTTGTAGGGCCCACCTACGAGCAGTACTTC	CSVVVGPTYEQYF
TRBJ1-5	.	.	TRBV28	TGTGCCAGCAGTTCCAGGTCTTGGGGGGAATCTCAGCCCCAGCATTTT	CASSSRSWGESQPQHF
TRBJ1-3	.	.	TRBV4-2	TGTGCCAGCAGCCATCCCGGGACCCTGGGGAACACCATATATTTT	CASSHPGTLGNTIYF
TRBJ2-1	.	.	TRBV4-1	TGCGCCAGCAGCCAAATACTGAGCGGAGCCTACAATGAGCAGTTCTTC	CASSQILSGAYNEQFF
TRBJ2-7	.	once	TRBV9	TGTGCCAGCAGCGTAAAAGCGGGCGGGCTCTACGAGCAGTACTTC	CASSVKAGGLYEQYF
TRBJ2-1	TRBD2	.	TRBV19	TGTGCCAGTAGTCTGGTAGCGGGAGCGGTTGTGGGCAATGAGCAGTTCTTC	CASSLVAGAVVGNEQFF
TRBJ2-7	.	.	TRBV10-3	TGTGCCACCCAACACCCGGGAGCCCTCTCCTACGAGCAGTACTTC	CATQHPGALSYEQYF
TRBJ1-2	TRBD1	.	TRBV27	TGTGCCAGCAGGGAAAGACAGGGGGCCGGTGGCTACACCTTC	CASRERQGAGGYTF
TRBJ2-5	.	.	TRBV12-5	TGTGCTAGTGGCTCTCCCGGAGAAACCCAGTACTTC	CASGSPGETQYF
TRBJ2-1	.	.	TRBV7-6	TGTGCCAGCAGCTTAGGTGGGAGAGGCGTAAATGAGCAGTTCTTC	CASSLGGRGVNEQFF
TRBJ2-3	TRBD1	.	TRBV9	TGTGCCAGCAGCCATAAGTCCGGGACAGGGGGCACAGATACGCAGTATTTT	CASSHKSGTGGTDTQYF
TRBJ2-1	.	.	TRBV2	TGTGCCAGCAGCGCTGACTCCCACAATGAGCAGTTCTTC	CASSADSHNEQFF
TRBJ2-7	TRBD2	.	TRBV19	TGTGCCAGTAGTATTAGAGCTAGCGGGACCCTCTACGAGCAGTACTTC	CASSIRASGTLYEQYF
TRBJ2-1	TRBD2	.	TRBV27	TGTGCCAGCAGTTTACTAGCGGGAGGGCCTAATGAGCAGTTCTTC	CASSLLAGGPNEQFF
TRBJ2-5	.	.	TRBV11-2	TGTGCCAGCAGCCCGAAACGCTCTATGGTGGGGAACCAAGAGACCCAGTACTTC	CASSPKRSMVGNQETQYF
TRBJ2-3	.	.	TRBV9	TGTGCCAGCAGCCTCGCCACAGATACGCAGTATTTT	CASSLATDTQYF
TRBJ2-2	.	.	TRBV6-5	TGTGCCAGCAGTTACTCGGGGGGCGGCGGGGAGCTGTTTTTT	CASSYSGGGGELFF
TRBJ2-7	TRBD2	few	TRBV27	TGTGCCAGCAGTCCCTTAGCGGGAAGCTACGAGCAGTACTTC	CASSPLAGSYEQYF
TRBJ2-7	.	.	TRBV29-1	TGCAGCGTACTCCGGGACTCTCTATACGAGCAGTACTTC	CSVLRDSLYEQYF
TRBJ2-7	.	.	TRBV2	TGTGCCAGCATAGCTGGCAACCGGGCAGGTGAGCAGTACTTC	CASIAGNRAGEQYF